This T cell receptor (beta chain) was retrieved from a study of blood T cell repertoires in COVID-19. As for the study in general: T cells, B-cell-depleted T cells, or PBMCs supplied cDNA or gDNA.

The repertoire was sequenced with immunoSEQ multiplex PCR; TCRdb's copy has only in-frame clones and lacks some. This table holds roughly 29,000 clones, roughly 78% found once. From germline, CDR1 is SGHVS and CDR2 FNYEAQ. This CDR3 contains 17 residues. The J segment lost 6 bases and the V segment lost 0 bases, leaving 9 bases of the junction unmatched. The chain couples TRBV7-6 to TRBJ2-3; 10 positions agree with TRBD2. Sequenced material: peripheral blood. This clonotype originated in a boy aged 2 to 10 with active or convalescent COVID-19. The CDR3 nucleotides read TGTGCCAGCAGCTTAGCGCTAAGTCTAGCGGGGGACGATACGCAGTATTTT. It translates to CASSLALSLAGDDTQYF.